This TCR beta chain was sequenced during a study of cytomegalovirus exposure and HLA in healthy donors. Study-level background: Some 85 million unique TCRs, all from HLA-typed donors, were included in an early release of the data. Across some 400 genotyped donors, around 80% landed in the Caucasian-associated ancestry cluster.

Unrecorded immune exposures were likely, despite nominal health at sampling. The PCR contained 60 Vbeta and 13 Jbeta primers. Per the authors' pipeline: A follow-up analysis tallied tens of millions of unique TCR beta chains, roughly 11 million shared. Generated by immunoSEQ multiplex PCR, the TCRdb table keeps only in-frame clones and is missing some. V, J and clone size reflect that table, while D and trimming were determined from the DNA. The sample lists some 140,000 clones; about 80% were seen once. The receptor's source is a male donor in good health and CMV-seropositive. The sample taken for sequencing was PBMCs.

CDR3 DNA: TGTGCCAGTAGTTCCAGACAGGGGGCCGGTTATGGCTACACCTTC. It is translated as CASSSRQGAGYGYTF. The gene calls are TRBV19 and TRBJ1-2; 10 positions agree with TRBD1. With 5 bases clipped from V and 5 bases from J, the junction kept 8 bases outside the gene matches. CDR1 and CDR2 from the germline V gene are LNHDA and SQIVND (reference sequence). The CDR3 extends over 15 amino acids. Complete variable domain (other parts from reference TRBV19 and TRBJ1-2): DGGITQSPKYLFRKEGQNVTLSCEQNLNHDAMYWYRQDPGQGLRLIYYSQIVNDFQKGDIAEGYSVSREKKESFPLTVTSAQKNPTAFYLCASSSRQGAGYGYTFGSGTRLTVV.